This entry concerns a single TCR beta chain. The antigen remains unidentified. This sample was included in a study of shared clonotypes between healthy human individuals. Germline CDR1 is SEHNR and CDR2 is FQNEAQ (reference sequence). V dropped 3 bases and J dropped 4 bases, with 10 bases sitting between them. The CDR3 totals 13 residues. Genomic DNA per cell subset filled all wells of several immunoSEQ plates. The data were produced by immunoSEQ multiplex PCR, yet TCRdb's version contains in-frame clones alone and is incomplete. This table has some 1,900,000 clones, 85% to 95% appearing once. Broader study findings: The small donor group covered limited genetic and exposure diversity. Generally, naive subsets (rather than memory subsets) showed larger estimated richness. Against clonotypes common to all four donors, non-shared ones had lower generation probabilities.

Naive CD8 isolation took CD45RO-negative cells positively selected for CCR7 and excluded terminally differentiated effector memory CD45RA+ cells. The sequence derives from a man aged 18 to 29 in good health. The chain couples TRBV7-9 to TRBJ2-7; no reliable D call. The specimen sequenced was naive CD8+ T cells sorted from blood. CDR3 DNA sequence: TGTGCCAGCAGCTTGGTGTCGGAGTACGAGCAGTACTTC. This translates into CASSLVSEYEQYF. Looking up the rest from reference TRBV7-9 and TRBJ2-7 gives the full variable domain: DTGVSQNPRHKITKRGQNVTFRCDPISEHNRLYWYRQTLGQGPEFLTYFQNEAQLEKSRLLSDRFSAERPKGSFSTLEIQRTEQGDSAMYLCASSLVSEYEQYFGPGTRLTVT.